The entry that follows covers one T cell receptor (beta chain) sequence. PCR was performed using 60 Vbeta and 13 Jbeta primers. Some clones are missing from TCRdb's copy, which holds only in-frame ones; the method was immunoSEQ multiplex PCR. The repertoire consists of approximately 300,000 clones, with 75% to 85% occurring once and the leading ten covering roughly 0.3%. V dropped 1 base and J dropped 4 bases, with 14 bases sitting between them. CDR3 length: 15 amino acids. CDR1 and CDR2 from the germline V gene are SGHNT and YYREEE (reference sequence). The record originates from a study of cytomegalovirus exposure and HLA in healthy donors.

This TCR came from a girl aged 2 to 9 in good health and CMV-seronegative. V gene TRBV5-4 combines with J gene TRBJ1-2, with D hard to call. Sequencing used PBMCs. CDR3 DNA: TGTGCCAGCAGCTTGTTTGGAACAGTCGGCTATGGCTACACCTTC. Protein sequence: CASSLFGTVGYGYTF.